Below are 31 T cell receptor beta chains sequenced from a single sample in a study of response to subunit inactivated influenza vaccine. A single record per CDR3 protein comes from TCRdb applying MiXCR to the RT-PCR reads. The profile covers fewer than 350,000 distinct CDR3 sequences, with 20% to 25% appearing a single time and roughly 10% taken by the ten largest. The input for sequencing was PBMCs from blood, taken less than 22 months after vaccination. These receptors were obtained from a man in his fifties or sixties who received an inactivated influenza vaccine.

The genes are TRBV2 and TRBJ2-1, with 7 bases matching TRBD1. V was pared by 6 bases and J by 2 bases, with 4 bases of the junction left unmatched. The CDR3 length is 14 residues. The germline V gene encodes CDR1 SNHLY and CDR2 FYNNEI. The CDR3 bases are TGTGCCAGCAGAATCGGACAGGCCTACAATGAGCAGTTCTTC. As protein: CASRIGQAYNEQFF.

The chain combines TRBV20-1 with TRBJ2-1; tentatively, D is TRBD1 or TRBD2 (5 bases each). This CDR3 comprises 13 residues. Between the trimmed V and J ends, which lost 7 bases and 7 bases, there was a span of 17 bases. Per the germline V gene, CDR1 is DFQATT and CDR2 is SNEGSKA (reference sequence). DNA for the CDR3: TGCAGTGTGGGCCTGGGGCCGGGAAATGAGCAGTTCTTC. Residues: CSVGLGPGNEQFF.

This clonotype occurred many times. CDR3 nucleotides: TGCAGTGCTAGTGGCGGGCGGGGAATTTCTGGAAACACCATATATTTT. This encodes CSASGGRGISGNTIYF. V and J are TRBV20-1 and TRBJ1-3; D gene uncertain. Germline V lookup: CDR1 DFQATT, CDR2 SNEGSKA (reference sequence). V shed 3 bases and J shed 1 base, with 16 bases lying between them. This CDR3 is built from 16 residues.

The chain has TRBV20-1 and TRBJ2-7; 8 positions agree with TRBD2. The CDR3 extends over 15 amino acids. V shed 0 bases and J 0 bases; nucleotides not matched to a gene: 4. Per the germline V gene, CDR1 is DFQATT and CDR2 is SNEGSKA (reference sequence). The CDR3 sequence is CSARDISGTSYEQYF. The CDR3 DNA follows: TGCAGTGCTAGAGATATTAGCGGGACCTCCTACGAGCAGTACTTC.

This clonotype has more than one count but fewer than ten. This chain joins TRBV28 and TRBJ2-2, with TRBD2 identical over 7 bases. In germline, CDR1 is MDHEN, CDR2 SYDVKM. V lost 7 bases and J lost 7; bases outside the gene matches: 9. CDR3 size: 14 residues. The CDR3: CASKRTSLGGELFF. CDR3 DNA sequence: TGTGCCAGCAAACGGACTAGTCTCGGCGGGGAGCTGTTTTTT.

This chain connects TRBV6-5 to TRBJ1-1; tentatively, D is TRBD1 (6 bases). Trimming cost V 4 bases and J 4 bases, with 19 bases left between them. The CDR3 extends over 16 amino acids. CDR1 and CDR2 from the germline V gene are MNHEY and SVGAGI. The CDR3 here is CASSSDRRPGGTEAFF. In DNA form, the CDR3 reads TGTGCCAGCAGTTCTGACAGGCGCCCTGGGGGCACTGAAGCTTTCTTT.

The chain combines TRBV20-1 with TRBJ1-1; no clear D. CDR3 size: 15 residues. Germline V gene sequence: CDR1 DFQATT, CDR2 SNEGSKA (reference sequence). The V end was cut by 6 bases, the J end by 1 base, with 18 bases between. DNA of the CDR3: TGCAGTGCAAACAACCCTGGGAGACAGAACACTGAAGCTTTCTTT. Protein sequence: CSANNPGRQNTEAFF.

At least ten counts were recorded for this clonotype. The V gene is TRBV4-1, the J gene TRBJ1-1; D is uncertain. V was pared by 5 bases and J by 2 bases, with 12 bases between. The CDR3 contains 14 residues. The germline V gene has CDR1 MGHRA and CDR2 YSYEKL. CDR3 residues: CASSLRDRNTEAFF. The CDR3 DNA is TGCGCCAGCAGCTTGCGGGATCGTAACACTGAAGCTTTCTTT.

This clonotype showed up many times. V and J are TRBV9 and TRBJ1-1; D ambiguous. The length of the CDR3 is 13 residues. Germline V gene sequence: CDR1 SGDLS, CDR2 YYNGEE. V was trimmed by 0 bases and J by 1 base, leaving 4 bases between them. The DNA of the CDR3 is TGTGCCAGCAGCGTAGGGAAGAACACTGAAGCTTTCTTT. Protein sequence: CASSVGKNTEAFF.

This clonotype has more than one count but fewer than ten. This rearrangement joins TRBV20-1 to TRBJ1-2, with D perhaps TRBD1 (5 bases). The V gene lost 6 bases and the J gene lost 4 bases, with 12 bases spanning the gap. The germline V gene encodes CDR1 DFQATT and CDR2 SNEGSKA (reference sequence). The CDR3 extends over 12 amino acids. Here the CDR3 reads CSASAGTYGYTF. DNA for the CDR3: TGCAGTGCCTCAGCAGGGACCTATGGCTACACCTTC.

This clonotype showed up many times. This rearrangement joins TRBV20-1 to TRBJ1-1, with D hard to call. Germline V gene data show CDR1 as DFQATT and CDR2 as SNEGSKA (reference sequence). The CDR3 totals 13 residues. With 3 bases removed from V and 3 bases from J, the gap between germline ends came to 11 bases. Here the CDR3 DNA reads TGCAGTGCTAGGCCCCGTCAGGACACTGAAGCTTTCTTT. Residues: CSARPRQDTEAFF.

The sample holds a few counts of this clonotype. The rearrangement links TRBV27 to TRBJ1-4, with D perhaps TRBD1 (5 bases). This CDR3 has 15 amino acids. Germline V gives CDR1 MNHEY, CDR2 SMNVEV (reference sequence). Trimming removed 4 bases at V and 8 bases at J, with 17 bases between. CDR3 sequence: CASSSGSRVGEKLFF. DNA of the CDR3: TGTGCCAGCAGTTCCGGTTCCAGGGTTGGAGAAAAACTGTTTTTT.

This clonotype has at least ten counts. The J gene is TRBJ1-1, the V gene TRBV5-1; D perhaps matches TRBD1 (5 bases). CDR1 is SGHRS, CDR2 YFSETQ, per germline. The CDR3 spans 14 residues. V was cut by 5 bases and J by 1 base, with 12 bases left in between. The CDR3 DNA is TGCGCCAGCAGAGTTGCGGGGGGGAACACTGAAGCTTTCTTT. Translation: CASRVAGGNTEAFF.

This clonotype was seen ten or more times. The V call is TRBV20-1, the J call TRBJ1-2; TRBD1 might be the D (5 bases). The CDR3 contains 13 residues. Germline V gene sequence: CDR1 DFQATT, CDR2 SNEGSKA (reference sequence). Deletions cut 3 bases from V and 3 bases from J, with 11 bases between. CDR3 nucleotides: TGCAGTGCTAGGTTGTGGGGGGACTATGGCTACACCTTC. Residues: CSARLWGDYGYTF.

This clonotype has more than one count but fewer than ten. The gene calls are TRBV29-1 and TRBJ2-1, with TRBD2 identical over 10 bases. The CDR3 totals 12 residues. V was pared by 5 bases and J by 10 bases, with 5 bases of the junction left unmatched. The germline gives CDR1 SQVTM, CDR2 ANQGSEA. The CDR3 here is CSVSGRAIEQFF. The DNA for the CDR3 is TGCAGCGTTAGCGGGAGGGCCATCGAGCAGTTCTTC.

DNA of the CDR3: TGTGCCAGCAGCCCAAACGAGGTCAGGGGGCCTCTCTACGAGCAGTACTTC. Its protein is CASSPNEVRGPLYEQYF. V gene TRBV7-9 combines with J gene TRBJ2-7; TRBD1 matches 8 bases. CDR3 length: 17 residues. V was pared by 5 bases and J by 3 bases, with 15 bases of the junction left unmatched. In germline, CDR1 is SEHNR, CDR2 FQNEAQ (reference sequence).

The V gene is TRBV28, the J gene TRBJ1-5; D perhaps matches TRBD1 (5 bases). The V end lost 5 bases, the J end lost 2 bases, and 19 bases lay between the germline ends. CDR1 is MDHEN and CDR2 is SYDVKM in the germline V gene. The CDR3 has 17 amino acids. The CDR3: CASSRIGTGGGNQPQHF. The CDR3 bases are TGTGCCAGCAGTCGAATAGGGACCGGGGGTGGCAATCAGCCCCAGCATTTT.

This chain uses TRBV5-1 with TRBJ1-6; D is unresolved. Germline CDR1 is SGHRS and CDR2 is YFSETQ. Trimming shortened V by 4 bases and J by 8 bases, and 16 bases separated the two germline ends. The CDR3 runs 15 residues. The CDR3 protein is CASSLRAGEDSPLHF. DNA for the CDR3: TGCGCCAGCAGCCTGAGAGCAGGAGAAGATTCACCCCTCCACTTT. Combining the CDR3 with reference TRBV5-1 and TRBJ1-6 gives the whole variable domain KAGVTQTPRYLIKTRGQQVTLSCSPISGHRSVSWYQQTPGQGLQFLFEYFSETQRNKGNFPGRFSGRQFSNSRSEMNVSTLELGDSALYLCASSLRAGEDSPLHFGNGTRLTVT.

The table lists this clonotype with a few counts. The chain carries TRBV5-5 and TRBJ2-7; D is unresolved. The CDR3 loop spans 16 amino acids. The V end was cut by 0 bases, the J end by 1 base, with 14 bases between. Germline V gene lookup returns CDR1 SGHKS and CDR2 YYEKEE (reference sequence). This chain's CDR3 is CASSLEVWSPSYEQYF. CDR3 nucleotide sequence: TGTGCCAGCAGCTTGGAAGTGTGGTCTCCTTCCTACGAGCAGTACTTC.

The rearrangement uses TRBV19 and TRBJ2-2, with D perhaps matching TRBD1 (5 bases). This CDR3 comprises 14 residues. V gave up 4 bases and J gave up 5 bases, with 11 bases separating them. The germline gives CDR1 LNHDA, CDR2 SQIVND (reference sequence). The CDR3 DNA reads TGTGCCAGTAGTAGCCAGGGTAGTACCGGGGAGCTGTTTTTT. Its translation is CASSSQGSTGELFF. Supplemented by reference TRBV19 and TRBJ2-2, the full variable domain reads DGGITQSPKYLFRKEGQNVTLSCEQNLNHDAMYWYRQDPGQGLRLIYYSQIVNDFQKGDIAEGYSVSREKKESFPLTVTSAQKNPTAFYLCASSSQGSTGELFFGEGSRLTVL.

This clonotype was recorded a few times. This chain uses TRBV27 with TRBJ1-6; TRBD1 matches at 7 bases. Germline V gene sequence: CDR1 MNHEY, CDR2 SMNVEV (reference sequence). The CDR3 is 15 amino acids. V was pared by 5 bases and J by 6 bases, with 7 bases of the junction left unmatched. The CDR3 DNA sequence: TGTGCCAGCAGTCTCGGACAGGTGATTAATTCACCCCTCCACTTT. As protein: CASSLGQVINSPLHF.

This chain connects TRBV9 to TRBJ1-6, with TRBD1 identical over 7 bases. The J segment lost 13 bases and the V segment lost 7 bases, leaving 14 bases of the junction unmatched. This CDR3 comprises 14 residues. Germline V gene lookup returns CDR1 SGDLS and CDR2 YYNGEE. The CDR3 sequence: CASGYGQAEVPLHF. In nucleotides, the CDR3 is TGTGCCAGCGGCTACGGACAGGCCGAAGTCCCCCTCCACTTT.

V is TRBV4-2 and J is TRBJ2-5; 9 nucleotides agree with TRBD1. J gave up 5 bases and V 5 bases, and 9 bases lay outside the gene matches. The CDR3 contains 15 residues. Germline V gives CDR1 LGHNA, CDR2 YNFKEQ. CDR3 nucleotides: TGTGCCAGCAGCAGAACAGGGGGCCTTTATGAGACCCAGTACTTC. Amino acid sequence: CASSRTGGLYETQYF.

This rearrangement joins TRBV4-2 to TRBJ1-6; D unclear. This CDR3 is 15 amino acids long. Deletions cut 0 bases from V and 7 bases from J, with 10 bases between. Germline V gene sequence: CDR1 LGHNA, CDR2 YNFKEQ. The CDR3 DNA sequence: TGTGCCAGCAGCCAAGATGGACCGCGGAATTCACCCCTCCACTTT. Translation: CASSQDGPRNSPLHF.

This clonotype was observed a handful of times. V usage is TRBV7-2 and J usage is TRBJ1-2; a possible D gene is TRBD1 (5 bases). The CDR3 has 16 residues. V was cut by 4 bases and J by 7 bases, with 22 bases left in between. Germline values: CDR1 SGHTA, CDR2 FQGNSA. Written as DNA, the CDR3 is TGTGCCAGCAGCTCCGCGACACGTATAGTGAGGGGTGGCTACACCTTC. It codes for CASSSATRIVRGGYTF. The whole variable domain, filled in from reference TRBV7-2 and TRBJ1-2, reads GAGVSQSPSNKVTEKGKDVELRCDPISGHTALYWYRQSLGQGLEFLIYFQGNSAPDKSGLPSDRFSAERTGGSVSTLTIQRTQQEDSAVYLCASSSATRIVRGGYTFGSGTRLTVV.

This clonotype was seen a few times. V and J are TRBV7-2 and TRBJ1-5, with D possibly being TRBD1 (5 bases). With 3 bases removed from V and 0 bases from J, the gap between germline ends came to 12 bases. Germline assignment: CDR1 SGHTA and CDR2 FQGNSA. The CDR3 totals 16 residues. The CDR3 coding sequence is TGTGCCAGCAGCTTGCTATCGGGGGGTAGCAATCAGCCCCAGCATTTT. This sequence encodes CASSLLSGGSNQPQHF.

V gene TRBV19 combines with J gene TRBJ1-3; the match to TRBD1 covers 7 bases. Germline values: CDR1 LNHDA, CDR2 SQIVND (reference sequence). The length of the CDR3 is 14 residues. The V segment lost 5 bases and the J segment 5 bases; nucleotides outside the gene matches: 6. For the CDR3, the DNA is TGTGCCAGTAGTGTCCCGGGACAGCGAAACACCATATATTTT. This translates into CASSVPGQRNTIYF.

The chain links TRBV5-6 to TRBJ2-2; D may be TRBD2 (5 bases). The CDR3 is 14 amino acids. Germline V gene lookup returns CDR1 SGHDT and CDR2 YYEEEE. V shed 3 bases and J shed 4 bases, with 10 bases lying between them. Written as DNA, the CDR3 is TGTGCCAGCAGCTGGGGAGCAAGCACCGGGGAGCTGTTTTTT. This encodes CASSWGASTGELFF.

The chain couples TRBV3-1 to TRBJ1-2; TRBD1 aligns across 7 bases. The CDR3 loop spans 13 amino acids. Looked up from germline, CDR1 is LGHDT and CDR2 is YNNKEL (reference sequence). Trimming cost V 6 bases and J 6 bases; bases outside gene matches: 7. CDR3 DNA: TGTGCCAGCAGTCGGGACAGAGCCGATGGCTACACCTTC. The encoded protein is CASSRDRADGYTF.

The gene calls are TRBV10-3 and TRBJ1-2; D might be TRBD1 (6 bases). Germline V lookup: CDR1 ENHRY, CDR2 SYGVKD. V lost 6 bases to trimming and J lost 0 bases, with 8 bases between them. CDR3 length equals 13 residues. The CDR3 DNA sequence: TGTGCCATCAGCGGACAGCCTAACTATGGCTACACCTTC. Its translation: CAISGQPNYGYTF.

This clonotype appeared a few times. This sequence joins TRBV7-2 and TRBJ1-2; D is ambiguous. This CDR3 has 14 residues. Trimming removed 6 bases at V and 4 bases at J, with 15 bases between. The germline V gene has CDR1 SGHTA and CDR2 FQGNSA. The CDR3 sequence is CASSSGGSGYGYTF. The CDR3 bases are TGTGCCAGCAGTTCGGGTGGCAGCGGCTATGGCTACACCTTC.